This T cell receptor (beta chain) was captured by sequencing in a study of T cell responses to AZD1222 COVID-19 vaccine (dated by TCRdb to the early 2020s). The study in broad terms: Because spike-specific TCR depth and breadth did not differ between the two schedules, AZD1222 recipients who got a second dose at roughly 4 weeks were pooled with those who got a second dose at roughly 12 weeks. A total of over 230 trial participants underwent TCR sequencing, of whom some 210 received two doses of AZD1222 and about 25 received two doses of the MenACWY control vaccine. Trial participants were enrolled by age into subgroups of 18-55, 56-69 and 70-plus years, and around 140, 26 and 57 TCR-sequenced participants, respectively, were included in these subgroups. What the research found in general, with its limitations: Most participants were white British and females outnumbered males, and the authors suggested that clonal diversity may have been underestimated. In the small 56-69-year group, the increase in depth fell short of significance, most likely because of low power. No day 14 peak-response samples were available, so repertoires were characterized only after the peak T cell response. A significant rise in spike-specific TCR breadth and depth was observed after two AZD1222 doses relative to day 0 and relative to MenACWY recipients. Reportedly, close to half of the unique spike-specific TCRs recognized epitopes lying outside the regions that are mutated in the B.1.351 and B.1.1.7 variants. Vaccine-associated CD4 TCRs spanned the whole spike protein, with dominant responses in regions 160-218 and 743-854. Conclusions about previously exposed vaccinees were limited because only six AZD1222 recipients were SARS-CoV-2 seropositive at baseline.

The count of this clone is one. What antigen it recognizes has not been identified. Per-base qualities were not stored, and no clone one base away is much larger. The sample's time point label, in plain terms: baseline before first vaccination. Samples from vaccinated people were obtained from the UK trials COV001 and COV002, which included a single-blind randomized controlled phase 2/3 trial of AZD1222 (ChAdOx1 nCoV-19) in healthy adults. Trial participant PBMC samples were collected at day 0 and day 28 after the second dose for TCRbeta chain sequencing. The CDR3 regions of human TCRbeta chains were analyzed by immunosequencing. In the authors' own workflow: TCRs in the repertoires were compared against a reference library of SARS-CoV-2-specific TCRs that had been generated with the MIRA antigen-specificity platform. Breadth meant the fraction of unique TCRs that were SARS-CoV-2-associated, whereas depth meant the fraction of total T cells that were SARS-CoV-2-associated. Using the MIRA data, each spike-specific TCR was assigned both to the spike region to which the TCR was reactive and to a CD4 or CD8 class. Log10-transformed breadth and depth values were compared by one-way ANOVA with Sidak's multiple comparisons tests. TCRdb's version of the immuneACCESS table is confined to in-frame rearrangements and falls short of the full clone set. An unresolved V gene accounts for under half of the shortfall where checked; the remainder is of unknown origin. Clone size and the V and J calls come from that table; the DNA yielded D and trimming. This sample has fewer than 120,000 clones in its table, and about 85% of those were observed once. The ten largest clonotypes hold approximately 3% of the sample.

The sequences come from peripheral blood, collected on day 0 of AZD1222 vaccination. The sequence was collected from an adult in good health.

The CDR3 is CASNPISGSGTNYGYTF. The DNA sequence follows: TGTGCCAGTAACCCAATATCGGGATCCGGAACTAACTATGGCTACACCTTC. The chain is made from TRBV19 and TRBJ1-2; there is no confident call for the D gene. V was cut back by 7 bases and J by 0 bases, leaving a gap of 21 bases between them. In the germline V gene (reference sequence), CDR1 corresponds to LNHDA and CDR2 to SQIVND. The CDR3 sequence holds 17 residues, the cysteine and phenylalanine included. Only the CDR3 DNA stays, 51 bases, in frame from base 1.